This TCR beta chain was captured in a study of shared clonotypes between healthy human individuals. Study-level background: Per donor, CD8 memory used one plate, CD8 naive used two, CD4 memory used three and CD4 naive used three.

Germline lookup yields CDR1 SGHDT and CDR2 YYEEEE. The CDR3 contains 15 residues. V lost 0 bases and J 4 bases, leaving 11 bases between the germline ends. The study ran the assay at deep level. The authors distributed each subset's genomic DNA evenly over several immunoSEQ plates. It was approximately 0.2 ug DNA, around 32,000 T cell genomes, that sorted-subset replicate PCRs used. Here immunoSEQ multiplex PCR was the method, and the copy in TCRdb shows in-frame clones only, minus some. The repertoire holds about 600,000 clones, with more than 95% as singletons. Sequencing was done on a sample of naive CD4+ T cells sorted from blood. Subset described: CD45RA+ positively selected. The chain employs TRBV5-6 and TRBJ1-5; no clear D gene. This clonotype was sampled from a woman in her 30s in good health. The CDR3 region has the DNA TGTGCCAGCAGCTTGGGTTCGGTCAGGAATCAGCCCCAGCATTTT. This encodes CASSLGSVRNQPQHF. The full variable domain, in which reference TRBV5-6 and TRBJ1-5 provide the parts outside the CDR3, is DAGVTQSPTHLIKTRGQQVTLRCSPKSGHDTVSWYQQALGQGPQFIFQYYEEEERQRGNFPDRFSGHQFPNYSSELNVNALLLGDSALYLCASSLGSVRNQPQHFGDGTRLSIL.